The 14 T cell receptor beta chains below come from one sample, sequenced in a study of blood T cell repertoires in COVID-19. Sequencing used immunoSEQ multiplex PCR; TCRdb keeps in-frame clones, though not all of them. This table has some 250,000 clones, roughly nine tenths appearing once. Source material: PBMCs or T cells enriched from blood (not recorded which). The receptors originated from a human donor in a cohort exposed to, infected with or recovered from COVID-19 (not recorded which). The donor label of this sample is uncertain.

This sequence joins TRBV5-6 and TRBJ2-3; no clear D gene. Germline assignment: CDR1 SGHDT and CDR2 YYEEEE. This CDR3 is 16 amino acids long. V gave up 3 bases and J gave up 0 bases, with 14 bases separating them. The CDR3 loop is CASSSNSRPSTDTQYF. CDR3 coding DNA: TGTGCCAGCAGCTCGAACAGCAGACCTAGCACAGATACGCAGTATTTT.

This clone was seen only once. As DNA, the CDR3 is TGTGCCAGCAGTTATTTGTCCTCTCCTACAGGGGTTTTGCATGGCTACACCTTC. The encoded protein is CASSYLSSPTGVLHGYTF. The chain uses TRBV6-9 and TRBJ1-2, with 7 nucleotides matching TRBD1. The J segment lost 6 bases and the V segment lost 1 base, leaving 17 bases of the junction unmatched. This CDR3 has 18 amino acids. Germline CDR1 MNHGY, CDR2 SVAAGI.

The chain uses TRBV30 and TRBJ1-6; TRBD1 aligns across 9 bases. After removal of 2 bases from V and 9 bases from J, the junction contained 5 bases not matched to a gene. The germline CDR1 and CDR2 sequences are GTSNPN and SVGIG (reference sequence). The length of the CDR3 is 14 residues. CDR3 DNA: TGTGCCTGGAGTAACAGGGGGCTGGGTTCACCCCTCCACTTT. Protein sequence: CAWSNRGLGSPLHF.

This sequence joins TRBV5-4 and TRBJ1-1; the match to TRBD1 covers 8 bases. The germline V gene encodes CDR1 SGHNT and CDR2 YYREEE (reference sequence). The CDR3 sequence is 15 residues long. The trim removed 1 base at V and 1 base at J, leaving 3 bases unmatched. As DNA, the CDR3 is TGTGCCAGCAGCTTGAAGGGACAGGCGAACACTGAAGCTTTCTTT. Translating it yields CASSLKGQANTEAFF.

The chain recombines TRBV4-3 with TRBJ1-1, with D maybe TRBD1 (5 bases). The V end lost 4 bases, the J end lost 6 bases, and 12 bases lay between the germline ends. The CDR3 has 13 residues. Germline V gene data show CDR1 as LGHNA and CDR2 as YSLEER. The CDR3 protein is CASSPRGGSEAFF. Here the CDR3 DNA reads TGCGCCAGCAGCCCTAGGGGAGGTTCTGAAGCTTTCTTT.

J is TRBJ1-1 and V is TRBV9; D remains ambiguous. Germline-derived CDR1 and CDR2 are SGDLS and YYNGEE. This CDR3 region has 13 residues. The V end lost 4 bases, the J end lost 2 bases, and 9 bases lay between the germline ends. DNA of the CDR3: TGTGCCAGCAGCCTCTTGGGCAACACTGAAGCTTTCTTT. It encodes CASSLLGNTEAFF.

The rearrangement links TRBV5-4 to TRBJ2-7; no clear D gene. This CDR3 is built from 12 residues. Germline V lookup: CDR1 SGHNT, CDR2 YYREEE (reference sequence). Trimming stripped 1 base from V and 3 bases from J, with 5 bases between. CDR3 nucleotide sequence: TGTGCCAGCAGCTTGCCAGGCTACGAGCAGTACTTC. It yields the protein CASSLPGYEQYF.

CDR3 amino acids: CASSWAGGNNSPLHF. DNA for the CDR3: TGTGCCAGCAGTTGGGCCGGGGGGAATAATTCACCCCTCCACTTT. The chain links TRBV3-1 (or the pseudogene TRBV3-2) to TRBJ1-6, with a tentative D call TRBD1 (5 bases). Germline CDR1 and CDR2: LGHDT and YNNKEL (reference sequence). The CDR3 is 15 residues long. V was trimmed by 6 bases and J by 5 bases, leaving 14 bases between them.

The V and J genes are TRBV10-3 and TRBJ1-1, with D possibly TRBD1 on 6 matching bases. Germline CDR1 is ENHRY and CDR2 is SYGVKD. The V gene lost 7 bases and the J gene lost 2 bases, with 11 bases spanning the gap. The CDR3 has 13 residues. The CDR3 sequence is CAIKGGINTEAFF. The CDR3 coding sequence is TGTGCCATCAAGGGGGGGATCAACACTGAAGCTTTCTTT.

The chain employs TRBV14 and TRBJ1-2; unclear D gene. V gave up 1 base and J gave up 6 bases, with 9 bases separating them. The CDR3 covers 13 residues. Germline V gene data show CDR1 as SGHDN and CDR2 as FVKESK. The DNA for the CDR3 is TGTGCCAGCAGCCAAGGGGCCTTTGATGGCTACACCTTC. It yields the protein CASSQGAFDGYTF. The complete variable domain, with remaining parts taken from reference TRBV14 and TRBJ1-2, reads EAGVTQFPSHSVIEKGQTVTLRCDPISGHDNLYWYRRVMGKEIKFLLHFVKESKQDESGMPNNRFLAERTGGTYSTLKVQPAELEDSGVYFCASSQGAFDGYTFGSGTRLTVV.

This chain links TRBV7-2 with TRBJ1-6; D is ambiguous. With 4 bases removed from V and 6 bases from J, the gap between germline ends came to 10 bases. The CDR3 spans 14 residues. Germline V CDR1 and CDR2: SGHTA, FQGNSA. The CDR3 nucleotides are TGTGCCAGCAGCTCTCCGGGAGCTAATTCACCCCTCCACTTT. Translated, it gives CASSSPGANSPLHF.

The chain carries TRBV19 and TRBJ2-4, with TRBD1 identical over 9 bases. Germline loops: CDR1 LNHDA, CDR2 SQIVND (reference sequence). V shed 4 bases and J 6 bases; nucleotides not matched to a gene: 10. This CDR3 region has 16 residues. The DNA for the CDR3 is TGTGCCAGTAGTAACCCCCAAACAGGGGGCGGAAACATTCAGTACTTC. Protein: CASSNPQTGGGNIQYF.

The chain links TRBV30 to TRBJ2-7, with 8 bases matching TRBD1. Looked up from germline, CDR1 is GTSNPN and CDR2 is SVGIG (reference sequence). Trimming cost V 0 bases and J 3 bases; bases outside gene matches: 1. The CDR3 loop spans 13 amino acids. CDR3 amino acids: CAWSVGTGYEQYF. In DNA form, the CDR3 reads TGTGCCTGGAGTGTAGGGACAGGCTACGAGCAGTACTTC. Full variable domain (outside the CDR3, taken from reference TRBV30 and TRBJ2-7): SQTIHQWPATLVQPVGSPLSLECTVEGTSNPNLYWYRQAAGRGLQLLFYSVGIGQISSEVPQNLSASRPQDRQFILSSKKLLLSDSGFYLCAWSVGTGYEQYFGPGTRLTVT.

V usage is TRBV2 and J usage is TRBJ2-7, with 10 positions matching TRBD2. CDR3 size: 16 residues. Trimming cost V 5 bases and J 2 bases; bases outside gene matches: 9. CDR1 SNHLY and CDR2 FYNNEI come from the germline V gene. The CDR3 spells CASSHQSGGATYEQYF. The CDR3 DNA reads TGTGCCAGCAGTCATCAAAGCGGGGGGGCCACCTACGAGCAGTACTTC.